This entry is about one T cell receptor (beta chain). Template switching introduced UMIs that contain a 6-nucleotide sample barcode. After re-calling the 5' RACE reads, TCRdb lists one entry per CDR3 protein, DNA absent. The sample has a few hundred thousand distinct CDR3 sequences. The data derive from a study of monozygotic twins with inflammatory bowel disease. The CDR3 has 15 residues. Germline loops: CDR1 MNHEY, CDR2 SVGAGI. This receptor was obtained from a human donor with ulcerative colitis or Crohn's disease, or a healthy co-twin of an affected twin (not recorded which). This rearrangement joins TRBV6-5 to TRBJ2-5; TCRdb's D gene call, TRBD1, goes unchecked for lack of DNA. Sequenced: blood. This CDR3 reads CASSYTGTIQETQYF.